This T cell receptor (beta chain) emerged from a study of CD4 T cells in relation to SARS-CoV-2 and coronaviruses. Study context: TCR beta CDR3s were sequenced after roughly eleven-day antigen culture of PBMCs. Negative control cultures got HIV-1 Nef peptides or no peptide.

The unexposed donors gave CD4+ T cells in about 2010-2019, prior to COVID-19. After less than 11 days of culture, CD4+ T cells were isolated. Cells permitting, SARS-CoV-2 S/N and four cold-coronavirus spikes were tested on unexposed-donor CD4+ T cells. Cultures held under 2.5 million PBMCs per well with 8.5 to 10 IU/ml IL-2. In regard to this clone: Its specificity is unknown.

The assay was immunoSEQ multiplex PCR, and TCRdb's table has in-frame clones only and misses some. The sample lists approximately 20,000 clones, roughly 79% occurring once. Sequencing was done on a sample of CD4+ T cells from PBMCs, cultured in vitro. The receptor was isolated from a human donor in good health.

DNA of the CDR3: TGTGCCAGCAGCGTAGACCTCACCTCTGGAAACACCATATATTTT. Translating it yields CASSVDLTSGNTIYF. The V and J genes are TRBV9 and TRBJ1-3; D is undetermined. V was cut by 0 bases and J by 0 bases, with 7 bases left in between. The germline gives CDR1 SGDLS, CDR2 YYNGEE. This CDR3 spans 15 amino acids.